This record covers a single T cell receptor beta chain. Its antigen is not known. Amplification of the TCR beta CDR3 regions used RNA transcripts (as template). Following a first-round RT-PCR that used HTBI primers, a second-round multiplex PCR was carried out. TCRdb independently ran MiXCR on the multiplex PCR reads; one entry per CDR3 protein. Of about 620,000 distinct CDR3 sequences listed, 22% are singletons. Germline V gives CDR1 SGDLS, CDR2 YYNGEE. With 4 bases removed from V and 1 base from J, the gap between germline ends came to 20 bases. This CDR3 spans 17 amino acids. The sample comes from a study of Graves' ophthalmopathy and Graves' hyperthyroidism. As for the study in general: Untreated patients at initial diagnosis provided peripheral blood. Study-level results: Ophthalmopathy cases were distinguished from stable hyperthyroidism by a 13-signature model, reaching about 90% sensitivity and about 81% specificity.

Participants with hyperthyroidism, aged 18 to 65, were newly diagnosed with under 2 months' duration. Clinical symptoms, serum thyroxine, TRAb, thyroid ultrasound and orbital computed tomography formed the basis of diagnosis. The material sequenced was peripheral blood. The chain combines TRBV9 with TRBJ2-5; D could derive from TRBD1 or TRBD2 (6 bases each). This TCR was recovered from a young woman with stable Graves' hyperthyroidism. Some clones in this sample may be carry-over from other donors' samples. The CDR3 reads CASSPARGAGPQETQYF. The CDR3 DNA sequence: TGTGCCAGCAGCCCCGCGAGGGGGGCAGGGCCCCAAGAGACCCAGTACTTC. Together with reference TRBV9 and TRBJ2-5, the CDR3 gives the full variable domain: DSGVTQTPKHLITATGQRVTLRCSPRSGDLSVYWYQQSLDQGLQFLIQYYNGEERAKGNILERFSAQQFPDLHSELNLSSLELGDSALYFCASSPARGAGPQETQYFGPGTRLLVL.